This T cell receptor (beta chain) was captured by sequencing in a study of T cells in Graves' hyperthyroidism and ophthalmopathy. Stable disease denoted Graves' hyperthyroidism without ophthalmopathy progression within 18 months. Cells are PBMCs isolated from roughly 10 ml of fresh blood. V was pared by 7 bases and J by 1 base, with 11 bases between. The V gene's germline CDR1 is MNHEY and CDR2 SVGEGT. The CDR3 loop spans 14 amino acids. Ten or more counts support this clonotype. What it recognizes is unknown. Amplification of TCR beta CDR3 regions used RNA as the template. The TCR CDR3 was amplified in a first-round RT-PCR using the HTBI primer set. Via MiXCR, TCRdb re-called the multiplex PCR reads, giving one row per CDR3 protein. The sample has about 420,000 distinct CDR3 sequences, 12% to 15% seen once. Study outcomes and limitations: A median 6.5 months before onset, the model predicted ophthalmopathy. Patients with ophthalmopathy were separated from those with stable hyperthyroidism by a 13 V-J model.

This clonotype originated in a young woman with Graves' hyperthyroidism. Sequencing was carried out using blood. The chain is built from TRBV6-2 or TRBV6-3 and TRBJ2-1; no definite D call. The CDR3 loop is CASTPWGSYNEQFF. In nucleotides, the CDR3 is TGTGCCAGCACTCCGTGGGGATCCTACAATGAGCAGTTCTTC.